Listed below are T cell receptor beta chains from one sample, sequenced in a study of T cells in localized non-small cell lung cancer. Method: immunoSEQ multiplex PCR; TCRdb's copy keeps in-frame clones and lacks some. Here the sample spans roughly 26,000 clones, 75% to 90% being singletons. This specimen was peripheral blood, taken before any cancer treatment. The receptors come from a female donor over 55 with stage II squamous cell lung carcinoma. CDR3s include the opening cysteine and the closing phenylalanine or tryptophan. The D gene is left open where the match is weak. Some rows have no size entry. The others give once, few or many, or a class for an expanded clone.

>-|TRBJ2-7|TRBV2|-
CASSEWLDYEQYF
TGTGCCAGCAGTGAGTGGTTAGACTACGAGCAGTACTTC
>-|TRBJ1-1|TRBV19|-
CASSIRQNTEAFF
TGTGCCAGTAGTATTAGGCAGAACACTGAAGCTTTCTTT
>-|TRBJ2-5|TRBV5-4|-
CASSGTQETQYF
TGTGCCAGCAGCGGGACTCAAGAGACCCAGTACTTC
>-|TRBJ1-5|TRBV6-6|-
CASSQPNQPQHF
TGTGCCAGCAGCCAACCTAATCAGCCCCAGCATTTT
>-|TRBJ1-1|TRBV27|-
CASSSMAEGGTTEAFF
TGTGCCAGCAGTTCCATGGCGGAGGGAGGAACCACTGAAGCTTTCTTT
>once|TRBJ1-4|TRBV19|-
CASHSSLAPYEKLFF
TGTGCCAGTCATTCCAGCCTTGCCCCCTACGAAAAACTGTTTTTT
>-|TRBJ2-1|TRBV7-3|TRBD2
CASSLNAGGNNEQFF
TGTGCCAGCAGCCTCAACGCGGGGGGGAACAATGAGCAGTTCTTC
>-|TRBJ2-3|TRBV11-3|TRBD2
CASSLGGGTQYF
TGTGCCAGCAGCTTGGGCGGGGGGACGCAGTATTTT
>once|TRBJ1-1|TRBV25-1|-
CASIAGNTEAFF
TGTGCCAGCATCGCAGGGAACACTGAAGCTTTCTTT
>-|TRBJ2-1|TRBV9|TRBD2
CASSVGTSGGAGEQFF
TGTGCCAGCAGCGTTGGGACTAGCGGGGGGGCGGGCGAGCAGTTCTTC